The 15 T cell receptor beta chains reported below all come from one sample, sequenced in a study of a mutant IDH1 vaccine in newly diagnosed glioma. Which antigens these TCRs recognize remains unknown. Regarding time point: week 35, safety follow-up. Vaccinated patients received 300 ug of mutant IDH1 20-mer peptide per dose, with topical imiquimod. The protocol was immunoSEQ multiplex PCR, while the TCRdb copy is restricted to in-frame clones and leaves out a portion. The sample shows approximately 50,000 clones, more than 70% of them seen only once. The sample consisted of PBMCs, taken from a glioma patient whose treatment included an IDH1 peptide vaccine. The source is a middle-aged woman with glioma.

The chain couples TRBV9 to TRBJ2-1, with 12 bases aligning to TRBD2. Germline V gene data show CDR1 as SGDLS and CDR2 as YYNGEE. The CDR3 sequence is 13 residues long. V trimming: 4 bases; J trimming: 8 bases; junction bases outside the gene matches: 1. CDR3: CASSLAGGHEQFF. In DNA form, the CDR3 reads TGTGCCAGCAGCCTAGCGGGAGGGCATGAGCAGTTCTTC.

This rearrangement joins TRBV10-3 to TRBJ1-2, with a weak D call TRBD1 (6 bases). With 6 bases removed from V and 4 bases from J, the gap between germline ends came to 12 bases. CDR1 is ENHRY and CDR2 is SYGVKD in the germline V gene. CDR3 length: 13 amino acids. The CDR3 protein is CAISRTEFYGYTF. In DNA, the CDR3 is TGTGCCATCAGCCGGACAGAGTTCTATGGCTACACCTTC.

The chain combines TRBV5-1 with TRBJ1-4; D might be TRBD1 (6 bases). Per the germline V gene, CDR1 is SGHRS and CDR2 is YFSETQ. V was trimmed by 0 bases and J by 6 bases, leaving 18 bases between them. There are 17 residues in the CDR3. The CDR3, as DNA: TGCGCCAGCAGCTTGGGGCGCTACCAGGGGAGGGATGAAAAACTGTTTTTT. It codes for CASSLGRYQGRDEKLFF.

This clone was counted once. The V call is TRBV5-1, the J call TRBJ2-3; D possibly uses TRBD1 or TRBD2 (5 bases each). The CDR3 covers 15 residues. The V gene's germline CDR1 is SGHRS and CDR2 YFSETQ. V shed 4 bases and J shed 2 bases, with 14 bases lying between them. The CDR3 DNA reads TGCGCCAGCAGCAGACTCGGGGCCGTCACAGATACGCAGTATTTT. It translates to CASSRLGAVTDTQYF.

The chain carries TRBV5-6 and TRBJ2-2; D unresolved. V was shortened by 4 bases and J by 6 bases, with 10 bases between the two germline ends. The CDR3 runs 13 residues. The germline gives CDR1 SGHDT, CDR2 YYEEEE. The CDR3 spells CASSALAAGELFF. Written as DNA, the CDR3 is TGTGCCAGCAGCGCCTTGGCGGCCGGGGAGCTGTTTTTT.

The chain is built from TRBV4-1 and TRBJ1-6; D unresolved. CDR3 length: 17 residues. Germline CDR1 and CDR2: MGHRA and YSYEKL. Trimming removed 2 bases at V and 3 bases at J, with 14 bases between. CDR3 sequence: CASSQRANSYYNSPLHF. The CDR3 bases are TGCGCCAGCAGCCAAAGGGCCAACAGTTACTATAATTCACCCCTCCACTTT.

V usage is TRBV5-1 and J usage is TRBJ1-1, with no clear D. CDR1 is SGHRS and CDR2 is YFSETQ in the germline V gene. V was trimmed by 0 bases and J by 0 bases, leaving 12 bases between them. The CDR3 is 16 residues long. The CDR3 is CASSLDLERLNTEAFF. In DNA, the CDR3 is TGCGCCAGCAGCTTGGATTTGGAAAGGTTGAACACTGAAGCTTTCTTT.

This sequence joins TRBV5-4 and TRBJ2-3; D not resolved. This CDR3 contains 13 residues. Trimming left V 3 bases short and J 4 bases short, with 9 bases between. CDR1 and CDR2 from the germline V gene are SGHNT and YYREEE (reference sequence). The CDR3 DNA reads TGTGCCAGCAGCTCATCGTTCGCAGATACGCAGTATTTT. As protein: CASSSSFADTQYF.

V and J are TRBV7-2 and TRBJ2-7, with D unresolved. The germline V and J ends were trimmed by 1 base and 1 base, with 8 bases remaining between them. In germline, CDR1 is SGHTA, CDR2 FQGNSA. The CDR3 runs to 14 residues. Written as DNA, the CDR3 is TGTGCCAGCAGCTTAGGTCTCAAATCCTACGAGCAGTACTTC. Translated: CASSLGLKSYEQYF.

The chain has TRBV4-1 and TRBJ1-5; 10 bases agree with TRBD1. Germline V gives CDR1 MGHRA, CDR2 YSYEKL. The V and J ends lost 4 bases and 9 bases, in that order; junction bases with no gene match: 3. The CDR3 consists of 13 residues. In nucleotides, the CDR3 is TGCGCCAGCAGCCGGACAGGGGGACCGCCCCAGCATTTT. Protein product: CASSRTGGPPQHF.

The V and J genes are TRBV18 and TRBJ2-5, with D possibly being TRBD1 (6 bases). CDR1 is KGHSH, CDR2 LQKENI, per germline. The V end was cut by 6 bases, the J end by 2 bases, with 10 bases between. This CDR3 contains 13 residues. CDR3 residues: CASSPDRQETQYF. CDR3 bases: TGTGCCAGCTCCCCCGACAGGCAAGAGACCCAGTACTTC.

The CDR3 region is CASSQVITRGPDEQYF. Written as DNA, the CDR3 is TGTGCCAGCAGCCAAGTAATTACACGAGGGCCAGACGAGCAGTACTTC. This chain links TRBV14 with TRBJ2-7; D is perhaps TRBD2 (5 bases). CDR3 length: 16 amino acids. V lost 1 base and J 5 bases, leaving 18 bases between the germline ends. Germline V gives CDR1 SGHDN, CDR2 FVKESK.

The chain recombines TRBV5-4 with TRBJ2-7; maybe TRBD2 (5 bases). The CDR3 loop spans 14 amino acids. V was cut by 4 bases and J by 9 bases, with 20 bases left in between. Per germline, CDR1 SGHNT and CDR2 YYREEE (reference sequence). CDR3 nucleotides: TGTGCCAGCAGCCGAGTTGGTGGAGGATATGGGCAGTACTTC. Its protein product is CASSRVGGGYGQYF.

This chain uses TRBV6-5 with TRBJ1-1; D call uncertain. This CDR3 is 14 amino acids long. V was clipped by 8 bases and J by 7 bases, with 20 bases between them. Germline V gene lookup returns CDR1 MNHEY and CDR2 SVGAGI. CDR3 DNA sequence: TGTGCCAGCTCGATCGATTGGACGGCCCGTGAAGCTTTCTTT. Its protein is CASSIDWTAREAFF.

The chain carries TRBV15 and TRBJ1-1; D is unclear. CDR1 is LNHNV and CDR2 is YYDKDF in the germline V gene (reference sequence). This CDR3 spans 12 amino acids. Trimming left V 6 bases short and J 3 bases short, with 8 bases between. The CDR3: CATRQKYTEAFF. CDR3 DNA sequence: TGTGCCACCAGGCAAAAGTACACTGAAGCTTTCTTT.